Below, 31 T cell receptor beta chains from the same sample are listed, as sequenced in a study of immune cell composition in non-small cell lung cancer. The data were produced by immunoSEQ multiplex PCR, yet TCRdb's version contains in-frame clones alone and is incomplete. The table has 12,000 to 15,000 clones, more than 65% seen once. The sequenced material came from lung tumor tissue. The receptor source for this set is a human donor with non-small cell lung cancer.

To note about this clone: This sample also contains other DNA sequences that code for the same CDR3. This chain links TRBV7-3 with TRBJ1-1, with a possible D match to TRBD1 (5 bases). From germline, CDR1 is SGHTA and CDR2 FQGTGA. The CDR3 runs to 13 residues. The V and J ends lost 5 bases and 4 bases respectively, with 11 bases between them. The CDR3 DNA follows: TGTGCCAGCAGCCTGGGGGGGGTCACTGAAGCTTTCTTT. It translates to CASSLGGVTEAFF.

This clone was found a few times. The chain links TRBV5-6 to TRBJ1-1, with 7 bases aligning to TRBD1. The CDR3 is 15 residues long. The junction had 7 bases not matched to a gene; V was cut back by 4 bases and J by 1 base. Germline loops: CDR1 SGHDT, CDR2 YYEEEE. For the CDR3, the DNA is TGTGCCAGCAGCCCTCCGGGACAGAAGAACACTGAAGCTTTCTTT. This gives the protein CASSPPGQKNTEAFF.

This clone has a handful of counts. The chain has TRBV28 and TRBJ2-1; D gene unclear. The CDR3 extends over 11 amino acids. Germline CDR1 MDHEN, CDR2 SYDVKM. With 6 bases removed from V and 6 bases from J, the gap between germline ends came to 6 bases. CDR3 amino acids: CASSTLNEQFF. CDR3 DNA: TGTGCCAGCAGCACTCTCAATGAGCAGTTCTTC.

This clone was observed once. This chain connects TRBV2 to TRBJ2-5; TRBD2 matches at 7 bases. Germline V gene data show CDR1 as SNHLY and CDR2 as FYNNEI. The CDR3 extends over 10 amino acids. Trimming removed 9 bases from V and 5 bases from J; junction bases left unmatched: 0. The CDR3 nucleotides are TGTGCCAGGGGGGGGGAGACCCAGTACTTC. Amino acid sequence: CARGGETQYF.

The rearrangement links TRBV7-6 to TRBJ2-5, with 10 bases fitting TRBD2. Looked up from germline, CDR1 is SGHVS and CDR2 is FNYEAQ. This CDR3 region has 15 residues. V was clipped by 4 bases and J by 0 bases; unmatched bases: 2. This chain's CDR3 is CASSSLAGNQETQYF. CDR3 in DNA: TGTGCCAGCAGCTCACTAGCGGGGAACCAAGAGACCCAGTACTTC.

This rearrangement joins TRBV7-9 to TRBJ1-2; 9 bases are shared with TRBD1. This CDR3 is 16 amino acids long. Trimming removed 5 bases from V and 2 bases from J; junction bases left unmatched: 9. Germline CDR1 is SEHNR and CDR2 is FQNEAQ (reference sequence). CDR3 loop: CASSVETGGNNYGYTF. CDR3 in DNA: TGTGCCAGCAGCGTAGAGACAGGGGGTAACAACTATGGCTACACCTTC.

This rearrangement joins TRBV5-4 to TRBJ2-5, with D perhaps TRBD1 (8 bases). The germline gives CDR1 SGHNT, CDR2 YYREEE (reference sequence). V was pared by 2 bases and J by 3 bases, with 20 bases between. The CDR3 contains 17 residues. The CDR3 bases are TGTGCCAGCAGCTTATCGGACAGGGTGGGGGGGAAAGAGACCCAGTACTTC. It codes for CASSLSDRVGGKETQYF.

This chain connects TRBV2 to TRBJ2-1; the match to TRBD1 covers 8 bases. Germline V gene data show CDR1 as SNHLY and CDR2 as FYNNEI. The CDR3 has 14 amino acids. J lost 8 bases, V lost 6 bases, and 9 bases had no gene match. This CDR3 reads CASRYHGQGDEQFF. CDR3 bases: TGTGCCAGCAGATACCATGGACAGGGCGATGAGCAGTTCTTC.

The chain links TRBV18 to TRBJ2-2, with TRBD2 matching over 10 bases. J was trimmed by 0 bases and V by 6 bases; bases with no gene match: 10. Germline CDR1 and CDR2: KGHSH and LQKENI. This CDR3 spans 18 amino acids. Written as DNA, the CDR3 is TGTGCCAGCTCTTCGTCCATAGCGGGGGGATCGAACACCGGGGAGCTGTTTTTT. Translating gives CASSSSIAGGSNTGELFF.

V is TRBV18 and J is TRBJ2-7; TRBD2 matches 7 bases. This CDR3 is built from 18 residues. The germline V gene encodes CDR1 KGHSH and CDR2 LQKENI. The V gene end was trimmed by 3 bases and the J gene end by 2 bases; junction bases not matched to a gene: 16. This CDR3 is CASSPLTSPTLSAYEQYF. The DNA of the CDR3 is TGTGCCAGCTCACCTTTGACTAGCCCAACCTTATCCGCCTACGAGCAGTACTTC.

This clone was observed a handful of times. V is TRBV21-1 and J is TRBJ1-5; the table's TRBD1 call for D was not verified on the DNA. TRBV21-1 is noted as a pseudogene. The length of the CDR3 is 12 residues. The CDR3 loop reads CARGTGEQPQHF. DNA for the CDR3: TGTGCCAGGGGGACAGGGGAGCAGCCCCAGCATTTT.

The genes are TRBV19 and TRBJ2-5; D uncertain. From germline, CDR1 is LNHDA and CDR2 SQIVND (reference sequence). The CDR3 consists of 13 residues. V lost 6 bases to trimming and J lost 3 bases, with 11 bases between them. For the CDR3, the DNA is TGTGCCAGTAGATATAGTGGAGAAGAGACCCAGTACTTC. As protein: CASRYSGEETQYF. Using reference TRBV19 and TRBJ2-5 for the parts outside the CDR3, the full variable domain is DGGITQSPKYLFRKEGQNVTLSCEQNLNHDAMYWYRQDPGQGLRLIYYSQIVNDFQKGDIAEGYSVSREKKESFPLTVTSAQKNPTAFYLCASRYSGEETQYFGPGTRLLVL.

The chain carries TRBV4-3 and TRBJ1-5, with TRBD1 matching 10 bases. Germline CDR1 is LGHNA and CDR2 is YSLEER. The CDR3 covers 14 residues. Trimming at V came to 3 bases and at J to 7 bases, leaving 3 bases not matched to a gene. The CDR3 spells CASSQRQGAQPQHF. In nucleotides, the CDR3 is TGCGCCAGCAGCCAGAGACAGGGGGCCCAGCCCCAGCATTTT.

J is TRBJ1-1 and V is TRBV7-8; 8 bases align to TRBD1. Germline assignment: CDR1 SGHVS and CDR2 FQNEAQ. The J segment lost 9 bases and the V segment lost 2 bases, leaving 8 bases of the junction unmatched. CDR3 length: 14 amino acids. The CDR3 sequence is CASSLNRGEDKAFF. The CDR3 bases are TGTGCCAGCAGCTTAAACAGGGGGGAGGATAAAGCTTTCTTT.

The chain is built from TRBV29-1 and TRBJ2-2, with D possibly being TRBD2 (6 bases). This CDR3 spans 12 amino acids. V lost 6 bases and J lost 6, with 11 bases in between. Germline V lookup: CDR1 SQVTM, CDR2 ANQGSEA. Written as DNA, the CDR3 is TGCAGCGTAGGGAGGAAGGCCGGGGAGCTGTTTTTT. This gives the protein CSVGRKAGELFF.

DNA for the CDR3: TGTGCCAGCAGCTCGACAGGTACTAACTATGGCTACACCTTC. It yields the protein CASSSTGTNYGYTF. V gene TRBV5-5 combines with J gene TRBJ1-2, with a possible D match to TRBD1 (6 bases). The V end lost 3 bases, the J end lost 0 bases, and 9 bases lay between the germline ends. The CDR3 loop spans 14 amino acids. The germline V gene has CDR1 SGHKS and CDR2 YYEKEE (reference sequence).

The chain is built from TRBV28 and TRBJ2-1; 10 bases align to TRBD2. Germline V lookup: CDR1 MDHEN, CDR2 SYDVKM. Trimming cost V 0 bases and J 7 bases; bases outside gene matches: 6. The CDR3 covers 16 residues. The CDR3 region is CASSLWASGSYNEQFF. In nucleotides, the CDR3 is TGTGCCAGCAGTTTATGGGCTAGCGGGAGTTATAATGAGCAGTTCTTC.

This clone has only a few counts. The V and J genes are TRBV19 and TRBJ2-1, with TRBD2 matching 8 bases. There are 15 residues in the CDR3. Germline V gene sequence: CDR1 LNHDA, CDR2 SQIVND (reference sequence). The J segment lost 7 bases and the V segment lost 9 bases, leaving 14 bases of the junction unmatched. The CDR3 DNA reads as TGTGCCAGCCGGGAGGGGCTAGCGGCGTCGAATGAGCAGTTCTTC. This codes for CASREGLAASNEQFF.

The genes are TRBV15 and TRBJ2-2, with 8 bases aligning to TRBD2. This CDR3 spans 16 amino acids. V lost 5 bases to trimming and J lost 4 bases; unmatched junction nucleotides: 9. CDR1 LNHNV and CDR2 YYDKDF come from the germline V gene (reference sequence). The CDR3 nucleotides are TGTGCCACCAGCCGACGTGATAGCGGGATCACCGGGGAGCTGTTTTTT. Encoded protein: CATSRRDSGITGELFF. Using reference TRBV15 and TRBJ2-2 for the parts outside the CDR3, the full variable domain is DAMVIQNPRYQVTQFGKPVTLSCSQTLNHNVMYWYQQKSSQAPKLLFHYYDKDFNNEADTPDNFQSRRPNTSFCFLDIRSPGLGDTAMYLCATSRRDSGITGELFFGEGSRLTVL.

The chain recombines TRBV18 with TRBJ2-2; tentatively, D is TRBD1 (5 bases). Deletions cut 3 bases from V and 7 bases from J, with 18 bases between. The CDR3 totals 16 residues. Germline V CDR1 and CDR2: KGHSH, LQKENI. The CDR3 coding sequence is TGTGCCAGCTCACCTGCCTACGGCGGCCAGGGCGGGGAGCTGTTTTTT. Protein product: CASSPAYGGQGGELFF.

This chain uses TRBV6-5 with TRBJ1-4; the D gene is possibly TRBD1 (5 bases). This CDR3 has 14 residues. Trimming shortened V by 3 bases and J by 10 bases, and 15 bases separated the two germline ends. Germline V gene sequence: CDR1 MNHEY, CDR2 SVGAGI. CDR3 coding DNA: TGTGCCAGCAGTTATGACAGTTCCCTCCGAAAACTGTTTTTT. It codes for CASSYDSSLRKLFF.

The chain couples TRBV15 to TRBJ1-4; 10 bases are a match to TRBD1. The germline V gene has CDR1 LNHNV and CDR2 YYDKDF (reference sequence). CDR3 length: 18 residues. J gave up 4 bases and V 0 bases, and 8 bases lay outside the gene matches. CDR3 in DNA: TGTGCCACCAGCAGAGATCCCGGGGACAGGGGAGGTAATGAAAAACTGTTTTTT. It translates to CATSRDPGDRGGNEKLFF. The full variable domain, rest sourced from reference TRBV15 and TRBJ1-4, is DAMVIQNPRYQVTQFGKPVTLSCSQTLNHNVMYWYQQKSSQAPKLLFHYYDKDFNNEADTPDNFQSRRPNTSFCFLDIRSPGLGDTAMYLCATSRDPGDRGGNEKLFFGSGTQLSVL.

The V call is TRBV19, the J call TRBJ1-1; 7 bases agree with TRBD1. The CDR3 runs to 14 residues. Germline V lookup: CDR1 LNHDA, CDR2 SQIVND (reference sequence). J was trimmed by 0 bases and V by 9 bases; bases with no gene match: 7. The CDR3 loop is CASGRGQLNTEAFF. The CDR3 bases are TGTGCCAGCGGGCGGGGACAGTTGAACACTGAAGCTTTCTTT.

The rearrangement uses TRBV6-6 and TRBJ2-7; TRBD2 aligns across 10 bases. The CDR3 consists of 15 residues. The V segment lost 0 bases and the J segment 4 bases; nucleotides outside the gene matches: 3. Germline CDR1 MNHNY, CDR2 SVGAGI (reference sequence). DNA for the CDR3: TGTGCCAGCAGTTACTCGGCTAGCGGGAGTTACGAGCAGTACTTC. Protein sequence: CASSYSASGSYEQYF.

The chain combines TRBV18 with TRBJ1-4, with D possibly TRBD1 on 6 matching bases. The CDR3 spans 16 residues. Germline-derived CDR1 and CDR2 are KGHSH and LQKENI. The V end was cut by 0 bases, the J end by 2 bases, with 10 bases between. CDR3 nucleotide sequence: TGTGCCAGCTCACCACCAAGGACAGCGACTAATGAAAAACTGTTTTTT. This encodes CASSPPRTATNEKLFF.

This clone appeared a single time. The chain recombines TRBV6-1 with TRBJ2-7; 10 nucleotides align to TRBD1. Germline loops: CDR1 MNHNS, CDR2 SASEGT. The CDR3 length is 15 residues. Germline trimming cut 3 bases from V and 2 bases from J; bases unmatched to any gene: 4. DNA for the CDR3: TGTGCCAGCAGTGAGTACGGGACAGGGGCCTACGAGCAGTACTTC. This encodes CASSEYGTGAYEQYF.

This chain connects TRBV11-2 to TRBJ2-5, with D possibly being TRBD2 (5 bases). CDR1 and CDR2 (germline): SGHAT, FQNNGV. This CDR3 has 13 amino acids. Trimming took off 1 base at V and 2 bases at J, with 5 bases between the two ends. The DNA of the CDR3 is TGTGCCAGCAGCTTAGGGGAGCAAGAGACCCAGTACTTC. The encoded protein is CASSLGEQETQYF.

V and J are TRBV28 and TRBJ2-1; 8 bases map to TRBD1. Germline assignment: CDR1 MDHEN and CDR2 SYDVKM. J was trimmed by 0 bases and V by 3 bases; bases with no gene match: 4. This CDR3 is built from 16 residues. In nucleotides, the CDR3 is TGTGCCAGCAGTTTCACCGGACAGGGCTCCTACAATGAGCAGTTCTTC. Amino acid sequence: CASSFTGQGSYNEQFF. Looking up the rest from reference TRBV28 and TRBJ2-1 gives the full variable domain: DVKVTQSSRYLVKRTGEKVFLECVQDMDHENMFWYRQDPGLGLRLIYFSYDVKMKEKGDIPEGYSVSREKKERFSLILESASTNQTSMYLCASSFTGQGSYNEQFFGPGTRLTVL.

This clone has just one count. The gene calls are TRBV5-1 and TRBJ2-7; 9 positions match TRBD1. Germline loops: CDR1 SGHRS, CDR2 YFSETQ. The CDR3 has 14 amino acids. After removal of 3 bases from V and 1 base from J, the junction contained 2 bases not matched to a gene. Written as DNA, the CDR3 is TGCGCCAGCAGCTACGACAGGGGGTCCTACGAGCAGTACTTC. It specifies CASSYDRGSYEQYF.

The chain carries TRBV7-3 and TRBJ1-1; D possibly corresponds to TRBD1 (6 bases). Germline CDR1 SGHTA, CDR2 FQGTGA. The V end lost 1 base, the J end lost 4 bases, and 7 bases lay between the germline ends. This CDR3 has 13 amino acids. Here the CDR3 DNA reads TGTGCCAGCAGCTTAAACAGGGCCACTGAAGCTTTCTTT. Protein: CASSLNRATEAFF.

This clone was found a few times. The chain has TRBV27 and TRBJ1-4; D remains ambiguous. Trimming took 2 bases from V and 10 from J, leaving 14 bases between them. Per germline, CDR1 MNHEY and CDR2 SMNVEV (reference sequence). The CDR3 extends over 14 amino acids. CDR3 sequence: CASSLGRGGGKLFF. CDR3 bases: TGTGCCAGCAGTTTAGGTCGGGGTGGAGGAAAACTGTTTTTT.